The clone carrying this TCR beta chain has a single count. This sample stems from a study of blood T cell repertoires in COVID-19. Study at large: Donors in the United States, Italy and Spain gave samples during acute or convalescent COVID-19.

The V and J ends lost 5 bases and 2 bases respectively, with 10 bases between them. The CDR3 totals 13 residues. Looked up from germline, CDR1 is MNHEY and CDR2 is SMNVEV (reference sequence). The authors' processing: Estimation of nucleated cell counts was performed using reference gene primer amplification. Produced via immunoSEQ multiplex PCR; TCRdb's table is partial and in-frame only. V and J calls plus clone size are reproduced from that table; the DNA served to infer D and trimming. Among 390,000 or so clones listed, 86% were seen once. The receptor was derived from a woman in her twenties or thirties with active or convalescent COVID-19. The chain is built from TRBV27 and TRBJ2-7; no clear D gene. The sequencing input was peripheral blood. In nucleotides, the CDR3 is TGTGCCAGCAGTGAGCCCCCCACCTACGAGCAGTACTTC. This sequence encodes CASSEPPTYEQYF.